A single sample is the source of the 10 T cell receptor beta chains below, sequenced in a study of response to subunit inactivated influenza vaccine. TCRdb re-called the RT-PCR reads through MiXCR, storing one row per CDR3 protein. The repertoire includes some 480,000 distinct CDR3 sequences, approximately 11% of them detected once, and about an eighth sits in the top ten. Specimen: PBMCs from blood, collected roughly 48 days after vaccination. The receptor source for this set is a man aged 50 to 59 who received an inactivated influenza vaccine.

The V call is TRBV7-9, the J call TRBJ1-1, with D hard to call. This CDR3 spans 11 amino acids. The V gene lost 6 bases and the J gene lost 10 bases, with 12 bases spanning the gap. Germline CDR1 and CDR2: SEHNR and FQNEAQ (reference sequence). In DNA, the CDR3 is TGTGCCAGCAGTTCAAGGTTTTTAGCTTTCTTT. This translates into CASSSRFLAFF.

The chain carries TRBV7-2 and TRBJ2-7, with a tentative D call TRBD2 (6 bases). Trimming pared 2 bases from V and 10 bases from J, leaving 15 bases between. The germline gives CDR1 SGHTA, CDR2 FQGNSA. The length of the CDR3 is 13 residues. The CDR3 reads CASSLSNPGGQYF. CDR3 in DNA: TGTGCCAGCAGCTTAAGTAACCCCGGGGGACAGTACTTC.

The gene calls are TRBV7-8 and TRBJ1-2; no clear D gene. The CDR3 covers 14 residues. Germline CDR1 is SGHVS and CDR2 is FQNEAQ. V was clipped by 0 bases and J by 5 bases, with 10 bases between them. As DNA, the CDR3 is TGTGCCAGCAGCTTAGCGCATTTGGGTTATGGCTACACCTTC. Protein product: CASSLAHLGYGYTF.

The chain carries TRBV6-2 or TRBV6-3 and TRBJ2-7, with D perhaps matching TRBD2 (5 bases). The CDR3 is made up of 15 amino acids. With 6 bases removed from V and 2 bases from J, the gap between germline ends came to 17 bases. CDR1 is MNHEY, CDR2 SVGEGT, per germline. This CDR3 is CASSNGLLETYEQYF. CDR3 DNA: TGTGCCAGCAGCAACGGACTTCTCGAGACCTACGAGCAGTACTTC.

This clonotype was counted only a few times. V gene TRBV3-1 combines with J gene TRBJ2-1, with TRBD1 as a possible D gene (5 bases). Looked up from germline, CDR1 is LGHDT and CDR2 is YNNKEL (reference sequence). Trimming took 0 bases from V and 10 from J, leaving 13 bases between them. The length of the CDR3 is 14 residues. The CDR3 region has the DNA TGTGCCAGCAGCCAAGAACAAGGGGTAGGCGAGCAGTTCTTC. As protein: CASSQEQGVGEQFF.

V is TRBV10-3 and J is TRBJ1-2, with no clear D. This CDR3 is built from 15 residues. The germline CDR1 and CDR2 sequences are ENHRY and SYGVKD. Trimming pared 8 bases from V and 5 bases from J, leaving 21 bases between. CDR3 region: CAIFVVDSGVYGYTF. In DNA form, the CDR3 reads TGTGCCATCTTCGTTGTTGACTCGGGAGTTTATGGCTACACCTTC.

This chain connects TRBV12-3 or TRBV12-4 to TRBJ2-7; no definite D call. This CDR3 region has 14 residues. Trimming pared 5 bases from V and 0 bases from J, leaving 11 bases between. CDR3 sequence: CASSPEGISYEQYF. CDR3 nucleotide sequence: TGTGCCAGCAGTCCGGAAGGGATCTCCTACGAGCAGTACTTC.

Ten or more counts support this clonotype. The V gene is TRBV5-1, the J gene TRBJ2-7, with 7 bases matching TRBD1. V lost 5 bases, J lost 3 bases, and 8 bases stayed unmatched. CDR1 and CDR2 (germline): SGHRS, YFSETQ. The CDR3 is 14 residues long. The CDR3 spells CASSPGQVIYEQYF. The DNA of the CDR3 is TGCGCCAGCAGTCCCGGACAGGTTATCTACGAGCAGTACTTC. The whole variable domain, remainder taken from reference TRBV5-1 and TRBJ2-7, is KAGVTQTPRYLIKTRGQQVTLSCSPISGHRSVSWYQQTPGQGLQFLFEYFSETQRNKGNFPGRFSGRQFSNSRSEMNVSTLELGDSALYLCASSPGQVIYEQYFGPGTRLTVT.

J is TRBJ2-7 and V is TRBV20-1, with 13 bases matching TRBD2. CDR1 and CDR2 from the germline V gene are DFQATT and SNEGSKA (reference sequence). The CDR3 runs 17 residues. V gave up 0 bases and J gave up 3 bases; unmatched junction bases: 8. The CDR3: CSARDYRTSGSSYEQYF. The CDR3 DNA is TGCAGTGCTAGAGACTATCGGACTAGCGGGAGTAGCTACGAGCAGTACTTC.

This clonotype was counted a few times. This chain joins TRBV10-2 and TRBJ2-5; D is possibly TRBD2 (7 bases). The CDR3 is made up of 15 amino acids. Germline CDR1 and CDR2: WSHSY and SAAADI. V dropped 5 bases and J dropped 5 bases, with 18 bases sitting between them. Here the CDR3 reads CASSPGRGPPETQYF. The CDR3, as DNA: TGCGCCAGCAGTCCTGGGCGGGGGCCCCCGGAGACCCAGTACTTC.